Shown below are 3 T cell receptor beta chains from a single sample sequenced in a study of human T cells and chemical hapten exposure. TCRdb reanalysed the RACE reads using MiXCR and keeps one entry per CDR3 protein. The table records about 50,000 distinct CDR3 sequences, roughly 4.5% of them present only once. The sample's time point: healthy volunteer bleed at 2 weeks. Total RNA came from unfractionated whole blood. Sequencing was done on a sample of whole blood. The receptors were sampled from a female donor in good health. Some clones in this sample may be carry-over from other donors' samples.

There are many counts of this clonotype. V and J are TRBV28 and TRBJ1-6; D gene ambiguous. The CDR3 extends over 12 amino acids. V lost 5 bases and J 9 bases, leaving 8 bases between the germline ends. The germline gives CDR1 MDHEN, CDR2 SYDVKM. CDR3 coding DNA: TGTGCCAGCAGTAGGGCGGCTTCACCCCTCCACTTT. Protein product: CASSRAASPLHF.

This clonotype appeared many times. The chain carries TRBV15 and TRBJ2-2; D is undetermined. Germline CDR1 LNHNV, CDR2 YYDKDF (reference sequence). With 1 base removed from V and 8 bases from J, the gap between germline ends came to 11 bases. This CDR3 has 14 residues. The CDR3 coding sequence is TGTGCCACCAGCAGAGGGCAGATAGGAGGGGAGCTGTTTTTT. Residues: CATSRGQIGGELFF.

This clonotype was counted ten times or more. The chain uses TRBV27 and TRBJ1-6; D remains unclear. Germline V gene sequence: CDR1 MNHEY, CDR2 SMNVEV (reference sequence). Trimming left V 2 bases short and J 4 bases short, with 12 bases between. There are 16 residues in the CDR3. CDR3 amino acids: CASSLRAGVYNSPLHF. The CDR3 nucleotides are TGTGCCAGCAGTTTAAGGGCAGGAGTTTATAATTCACCCCTCCACTTT.